The 17 T cell receptor beta chains below come from one sample, sequenced in a study of cytomegalovirus exposure and HLA in healthy donors. Some clones are missing from TCRdb's copy, which holds only in-frame ones; the method was immunoSEQ multiplex PCR. The sample has about 43,000 clones; 92% are singletons. The sample comprised PBMCs. Receptors were obtained from a man between 18 and 35 years old in good health and CMV-seronegative.

The chain recombines TRBV29-1 with TRBJ2-3; a possible D gene is TRBD2 (5 bases). The CDR3 runs 13 residues. Trimming left V 3 bases short and J 3 bases short, with 10 bases between. Germline V gene sequence: CDR1 SQVTM, CDR2 ANQGSEA. The chain's CDR3 is CSVETGGTDTQYF. The CDR3 bases are TGCAGCGTTGAGACCGGAGGAACAGATACGCAGTATTTT.

The genes are TRBV21-1 and TRBJ2-5; the tabulated D call, TRBD2, remains unverified against the DNA. TRBV21-1 is annotated as a pseudogene. CDR3 length equals 16 residues. The CDR3: CASSTSPGSPGETQYF. DNA of the CDR3: TGTGCCAGCAGCACTAGCCCCGGGTCCCCGGGGGAGACCCAGTACTTC.

The chain links TRBV5-6 to TRBJ2-1; 9 bases map to TRBD1. Looked up from germline, CDR1 is SGHDT and CDR2 is YYEEEE. The length of the CDR3 is 17 residues. V was clipped by 1 base and J by 4 bases; unmatched bases: 9. The CDR3: CASSLTTGTGIYNEQFF. The CDR3 DNA follows: TGTGCCAGCAGCTTGACAACCGGGACAGGGATTTACAATGAGCAGTTCTTC. Based on the CDR3 plus reference TRBV5-6 and TRBJ2-1, the full variable domain is DAGVTQSPTHLIKTRGQQVTLRCSPKSGHDTVSWYQQALGQGPQFIFQYYEEEERQRGNFPDRFSGHQFPNYSSELNVNALLLGDSALYLCASSLTTGTGIYNEQFFGPGTRLTVL.

The chain uses TRBV7-8 and TRBJ1-5, with unresolved D. With 1 base removed from V and 4 bases from J, the gap between germline ends came to 5 bases. CDR1 and CDR2 (germline): SGHVS, FQNEAQ. CDR3 length equals 13 residues. DNA for the CDR3: TGTGCCAGCAGCTTAGGCGAAAATCAGCCCCAGCATTTT. Amino acid sequence: CASSLGENQPQHF. The whole variable domain, filled in from reference TRBV7-8 and TRBJ1-5, reads GAGVSQSPRYKVAKRGQDVALRCDPISGHVSLFWYQQALGQGPEFLTYFQNEAQLDKSGLPSDRFFAERPEGSVSTLKIQRTQQEDSAVYLCASSLGENQPQHFGDGTRLSIL.

J is TRBJ1-2 and V is TRBV13, with D unclear. Deletions cut 1 base from V and 1 base from J, with 7 bases between. Per germline, CDR1 PRHDT and CDR2 FYEKMQ (reference sequence). The CDR3 consists of 14 residues. The DNA for the CDR3 is TGTGCCAGCAGCTTAGAAAGGAGTAACTATGGCTACACCTTC. It translates to CASSLERSNYGYTF.

This chain uses TRBV5-4 with TRBJ1-3; unclear D gene. The CDR3 runs 15 residues. CDR1 and CDR2 from the germline V gene are SGHNT and YYREEE (reference sequence). With 7 bases removed from V and 4 bases from J, the gap between germline ends came to 18 bases. CDR3 loop: CASQRTGGRGNTIYF. The CDR3 DNA reads as TGTGCCAGCCAACGAACTGGAGGGAGAGGAAACACCATATATTTT.

The chain couples TRBV5-1 to TRBJ1-1, with 9 nucleotides matching TRBD1. CDR3 length: 15 amino acids. Per germline, CDR1 SGHRS and CDR2 YFSETQ. The V segment lost 4 bases and the J segment 4 bases; nucleotides outside the gene matches: 8. CDR3 nucleotide sequence: TGCGCCAGCAGCCCACCGGGACAGGGCTCCACTGAAGCTTTCTTT. This translates into CASSPPGQGSTEAFF.

The chain combines TRBV5-6 with TRBJ2-2; TRBD1 agrees at 7 bases. The CDR3 spans 16 residues. Germline V lookup: CDR1 SGHDT, CDR2 YYEEEE. The junction had 7 bases not matched to a gene; V was cut back by 0 bases and J by 5 bases. The DNA for the CDR3 is TGTGCCAGCAGCTTGGTTTCCAGGGGGTGGACCGGGGAGCTGTTTTTT. It is translated as CASSLVSRGWTGELFF.

V usage is TRBV2 and J usage is TRBJ2-2; D is unclear. The CDR3 is made up of 14 amino acids. The V gene lost 0 bases and the J gene lost 7 bases, with 9 bases spanning the gap. The germline CDR1 and CDR2 sequences are SNHLY and FYNNEI. CDR3 DNA: TGTGCCAGCAGTGAAGCGGGCAGAAACGGGGAGCTGTTTTTT. It encodes CASSEAGRNGELFF.

V usage is TRBV11-2 and J usage is TRBJ2-3; 7 bases agree with TRBD1. This CDR3 spans 12 amino acids. CDR1 SGHAT and CDR2 FQNNGV come from the germline V gene. V lost 6 bases to trimming and J lost 7 bases; unmatched junction nucleotides: 4. The CDR3: CASRSGGYTQYF. The CDR3 nucleotides read TGTGCCAGCAGGTCAGGGGGATATACGCAGTATTTT.

The V gene is TRBV7-2, the J gene TRBJ1-1; D is undetermined. This CDR3 has 14 amino acids. Germline values: CDR1 SGHTA, CDR2 FQGNSA. V shed 2 bases and J shed 7 bases, with 14 bases lying between them. CDR3 loop: CASSLPRPGSEAFF. In nucleotides, the CDR3 is TGTGCCAGCAGCTTACCCCGCCCGGGAAGTGAAGCTTTCTTT.

This clone was recorded once. V usage is TRBV25-1 and J usage is TRBJ1-1; D remains ambiguous. Deletions cut 5 bases from V and 4 bases from J, with 8 bases between. CDR1 and CDR2 from the germline V gene are MGHDK and SYGVNS. The CDR3 consists of 12 residues. The CDR3 sequence: CASSRVGTEAFF. For the CDR3, the DNA is TGTGCCAGCAGTCGGGTGGGCACTGAAGCTTTCTTT. Drawing the rest from reference TRBV25-1 and TRBJ1-1, the complete variable domain is EADIYQTPRYLVIGTGKKITLECSQTMGHDKMYWYQQDPGMELHLIHYSYGVNSTEKGDLSSESTVSRIRTEHFPLTLESARPSHTSQYLCASSRVGTEAFFGQGTRLTVV.

The V gene is TRBV28, the J gene TRBJ2-7; D perhaps matches TRBD1 (5 bases). The V end lost 6 bases, the J end lost 5 bases, and 8 bases lay between the germline ends. CDR1 and CDR2 from the germline V gene are MDHEN and SYDVKM. The CDR3 is 11 amino acids. The CDR3 here is CASRQAHEQYF. CDR3 bases: TGTGCCAGCAGACAGGCCCACGAGCAGTACTTC.

Only a few counts were recorded for this clone. V is TRBV18 and J is TRBJ1-5; 7 bases fit TRBD1. The CDR3 has 13 amino acids. Germline CDR1 and CDR2: KGHSH and LQKENI. Unmatched junction bases numbered 0, after V lost 2 bases and J lost 5 bases. Here the CDR3 reads CASSPGQDQPQHF. The CDR3 coding sequence is TGTGCCAGCTCACCAGGACAGGATCAGCCCCAGCATTTT.

The CDR3 bases are TGTGCCAGCAGCTCAGGACAGGGTTTGTCCACAGATACGCAGTATTTT. As protein: CASSSGQGLSTDTQYF. The chain employs TRBV11-3 and TRBJ2-3; 8 bases are shared with TRBD1. The germline CDR1 and CDR2 sequences are SGHNT and YENEEA. The CDR3 sequence is 16 residues long. V lost 4 bases and J lost 2; bases outside the gene matches: 8.

This sequence joins TRBV6-5 and TRBJ2-1; 14 nucleotides match TRBD2. Germline V gene data show CDR1 as MNHEY and CDR2 as SVGAGI. This CDR3 is 15 amino acids long. The V segment lost 2 bases and the J segment 10 bases; nucleotides outside the gene matches: 4. CDR3 in amino acids: CASSYPGLAGAEQFF. CDR3 coding DNA: TGTGCCAGCAGTTACCCGGGACTAGCGGGGGCAGAGCAGTTCTTC.

This clone was picked up one time. This rearrangement joins TRBV5-6 to TRBJ1-1, with D possibly TRBD1 on 5 matching bases. In germline, CDR1 is SGHDT, CDR2 YYEEEE. Trimming left V 4 bases short and J 1 base short, with 23 bases between. CDR3 length: 18 residues. The CDR3 DNA follows: TGTGCCAGCAGCCCAGTGTGGGGCAAGGCCTATTCGAACACTGAAGCTTTCTTT. Amino acid sequence: CASSPVWGKAYSNTEAFF.